The 4 T cell receptor beta chains in this list originate from one sample, sequenced in a study of cytomegalovirus exposure and HLA in healthy donors. The study ran its PCR with 60 Vbeta and 13 Jbeta primers. TCRdb keeps only in-frame clones here, not all; method: immunoSEQ multiplex PCR. The sample holds roughly 150,000 clones, roughly 70% seen once. Sequencing was performed on PBMCs. These receptors were collected from a man in his thirties or forties in good health and CMV-seropositive.

V is TRBV7-3 and J is TRBJ2-3; 12 nucleotides align to TRBD2. The V and J ends lost 5 bases and 5 bases, in that order; junction bases with no gene match: 11. The CDR3 is made up of 17 amino acids. Germline V gives CDR1 SGHTA, CDR2 FQGTGA. The CDR3 spells CASSHQGTGLAGDTQYF. The CDR3 nucleotides read TGTGCCAGCAGCCACCAAGGGACGGGACTAGCGGGAGATACGCAGTATTTT.

This clone was recorded a few times. The CDR3 nucleotides are TGTGCCAGCAGCCGCGGGACTTCCAATGAGCAGTTCTTC. Translation gives CASSRGTSNEQFF. V is TRBV11-2 and J is TRBJ2-1, with a possible D match to TRBD2 (6 bases). Per the germline V gene, CDR1 is SGHAT and CDR2 is FQNNGV. The CDR3 totals 13 residues. The germline V and J ends were trimmed by 5 bases and 6 bases, with 11 bases remaining between them.

The chain links TRBV13 to TRBJ2-7; 7 bases match TRBD2. The V gene end was trimmed by 5 bases and the J gene end by 7 bases; junction bases not matched to a gene: 17. The CDR3 extends over 16 amino acids. Germline V CDR1 and CDR2: PRHDT, FYEKMQ (reference sequence). The CDR3, as DNA: TGTGCCAGCAGCCCCTCCCCGGCGGGGGACCTCTGGGAGCAGTACTTC. As protein: CASSPSPAGDLWEQYF.

V is TRBV5-6 and J is TRBJ1-5; the D is unclear. The germline gives CDR1 SGHDT, CDR2 YYEEEE. V dropped 3 bases and J dropped 0 bases, with 10 bases sitting between them. The CDR3 spans 15 residues. The CDR3 bases are TGTGCCAGCAGCTCGGCAGGATATAGCAATCAGCCCCAGCATTTT. Protein sequence: CASSSAGYSNQPQHF.